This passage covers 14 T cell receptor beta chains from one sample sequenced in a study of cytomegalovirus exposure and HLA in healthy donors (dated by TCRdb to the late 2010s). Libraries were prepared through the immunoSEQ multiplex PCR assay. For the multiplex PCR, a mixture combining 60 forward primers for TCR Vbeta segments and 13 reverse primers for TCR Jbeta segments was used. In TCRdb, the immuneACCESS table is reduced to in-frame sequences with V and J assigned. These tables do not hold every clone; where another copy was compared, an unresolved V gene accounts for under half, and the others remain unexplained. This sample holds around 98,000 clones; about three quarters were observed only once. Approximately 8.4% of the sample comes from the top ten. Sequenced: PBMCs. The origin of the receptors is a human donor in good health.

The DNA for the CDR3 is TGCAGTGCTAGACTGGGGGGCGAGCAGTACTTC. This encodes CSARLGGEQYF. The J gene is TRBJ2-7, the V gene TRBV20-1; D might be TRBD2 (6 bases). This CDR3 comprises 11 residues. V was clipped by 2 bases and J by 6 bases, with 8 bases between them. The V gene's germline CDR1 is DFQATT and CDR2 SNEGSKA (reference sequence).

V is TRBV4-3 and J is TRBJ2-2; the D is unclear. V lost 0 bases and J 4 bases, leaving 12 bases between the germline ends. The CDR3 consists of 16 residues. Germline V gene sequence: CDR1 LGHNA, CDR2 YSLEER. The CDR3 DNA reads TGCGCCAGCAGCCAAGATAAACAGCTTGGCACCGGGGAGCTGTTTTTT. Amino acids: CASSQDKQLGTGELFF.

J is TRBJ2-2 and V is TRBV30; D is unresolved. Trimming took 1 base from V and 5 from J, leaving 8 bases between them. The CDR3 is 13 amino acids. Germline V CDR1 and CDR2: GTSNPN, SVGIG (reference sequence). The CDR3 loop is CAWSDFMTGELFF. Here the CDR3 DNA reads TGTGCCTGGAGTGATTTTATGACCGGGGAGCTGTTTTTT.

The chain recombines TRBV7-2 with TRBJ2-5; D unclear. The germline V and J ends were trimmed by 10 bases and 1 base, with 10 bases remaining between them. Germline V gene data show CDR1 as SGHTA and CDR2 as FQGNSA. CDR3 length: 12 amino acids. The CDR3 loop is CATRRGQETQYF. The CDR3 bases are TGTGCCACCCGGAGAGGCCAAGAGACCCAGTACTTC.

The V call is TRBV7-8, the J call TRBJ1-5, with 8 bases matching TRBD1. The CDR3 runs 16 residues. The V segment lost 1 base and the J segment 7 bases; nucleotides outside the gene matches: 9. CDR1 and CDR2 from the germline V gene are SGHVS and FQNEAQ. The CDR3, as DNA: TGTGCCAGCAGCTTAGATCAGGGGGCCCCGGGGCAGCCCCAGCATTTT. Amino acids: CASSLDQGAPGQPQHF.

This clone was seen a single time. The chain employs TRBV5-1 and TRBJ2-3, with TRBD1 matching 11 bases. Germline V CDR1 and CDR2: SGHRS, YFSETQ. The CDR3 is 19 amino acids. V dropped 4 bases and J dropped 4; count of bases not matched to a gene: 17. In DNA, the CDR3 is TGCGCCAGCAGCCCCCTCACCGGGACAGGGGGACTTTTCTCAGATACGCAGTATTTT. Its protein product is CASSPLTGTGGLFSDTQYF.

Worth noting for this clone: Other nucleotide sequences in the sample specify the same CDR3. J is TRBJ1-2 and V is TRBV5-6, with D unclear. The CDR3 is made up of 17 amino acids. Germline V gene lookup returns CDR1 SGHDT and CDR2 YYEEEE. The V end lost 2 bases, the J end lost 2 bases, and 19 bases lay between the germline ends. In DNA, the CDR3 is TGTGCCAGCAGCTTCAGTGGGAGCTCGATATTCAACTATGGCTACACCTTC. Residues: CASSFSGSSIFNYGYTF.

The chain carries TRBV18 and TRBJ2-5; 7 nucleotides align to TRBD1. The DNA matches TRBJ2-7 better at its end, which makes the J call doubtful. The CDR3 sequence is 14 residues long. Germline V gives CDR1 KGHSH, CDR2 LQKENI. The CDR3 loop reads CASSTSDRSYEQYF. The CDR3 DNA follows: TGTGCCAGCTCAACTTCGGACAGGTCCTACGAGCAGTACTTC.

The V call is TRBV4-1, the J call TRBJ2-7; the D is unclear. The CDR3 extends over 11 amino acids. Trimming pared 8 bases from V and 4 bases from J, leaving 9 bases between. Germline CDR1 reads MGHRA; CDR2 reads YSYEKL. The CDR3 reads CASSRGYEQYF. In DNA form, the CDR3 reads TGCGCCAGCTCTCGAGGTTACGAGCAGTACTTC.

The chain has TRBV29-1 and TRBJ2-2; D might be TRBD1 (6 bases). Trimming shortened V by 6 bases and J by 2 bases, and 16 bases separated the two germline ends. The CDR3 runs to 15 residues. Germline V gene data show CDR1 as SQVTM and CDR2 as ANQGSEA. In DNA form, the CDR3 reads TGCAGCGTCGCCCAGGGGCAAACCAACACCGGGGAGCTGTTTTTT. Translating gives CSVAQGQTNTGELFF.

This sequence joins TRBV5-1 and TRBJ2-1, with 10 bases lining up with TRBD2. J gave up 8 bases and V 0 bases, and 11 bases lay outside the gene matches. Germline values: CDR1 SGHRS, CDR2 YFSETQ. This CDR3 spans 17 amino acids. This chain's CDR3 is CASSLAGRSGGGDEQFF. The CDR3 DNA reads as TGCGCCAGCAGCTTGGCGGGTAGAAGCGGGGGGGGCGATGAGCAGTTCTTC.

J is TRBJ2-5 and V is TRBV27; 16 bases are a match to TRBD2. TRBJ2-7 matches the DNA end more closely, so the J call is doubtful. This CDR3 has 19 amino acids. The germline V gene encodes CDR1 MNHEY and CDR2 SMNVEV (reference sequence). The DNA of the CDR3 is TGTGCCAGCACCCGAATGGGGACTAGCGGGAGGGCAGGGTACTACGAGCAGTACTTC. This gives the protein CASTRMGTSGRAGYYEQYF.

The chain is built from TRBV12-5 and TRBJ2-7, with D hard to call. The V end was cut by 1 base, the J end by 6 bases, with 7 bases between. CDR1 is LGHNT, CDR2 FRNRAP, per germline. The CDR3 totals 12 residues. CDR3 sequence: CASGLEPGEQYF. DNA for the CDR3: TGTGCTAGTGGTTTGGAACCGGGCGAGCAGTACTTC.

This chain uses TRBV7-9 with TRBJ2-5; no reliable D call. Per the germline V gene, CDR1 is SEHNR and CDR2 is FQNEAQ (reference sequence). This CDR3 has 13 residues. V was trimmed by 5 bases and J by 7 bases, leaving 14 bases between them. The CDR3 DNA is TGTGCCAGCAGCGGGTGGCGGTCTGGGACCCAGTACTTC. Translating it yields CASSGWRSGTQYF.